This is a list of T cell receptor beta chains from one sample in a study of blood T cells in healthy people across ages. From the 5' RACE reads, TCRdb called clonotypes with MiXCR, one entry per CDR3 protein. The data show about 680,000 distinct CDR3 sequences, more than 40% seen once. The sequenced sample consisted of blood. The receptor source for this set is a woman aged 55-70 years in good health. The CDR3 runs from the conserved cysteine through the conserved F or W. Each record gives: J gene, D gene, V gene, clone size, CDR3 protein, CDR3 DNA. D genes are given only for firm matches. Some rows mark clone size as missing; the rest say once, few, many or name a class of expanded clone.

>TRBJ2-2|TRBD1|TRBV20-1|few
CSARGTGGDTGELFF
TGCAGTGCTAGAGGGACAGGGGGCGACACCGGGGAGCTGTTTTTT
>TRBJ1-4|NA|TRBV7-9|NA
CASSLGSGPNEKLFF
TGTGCCAGCAGCTTAGGGTCAGGGCCTAATGAAAAACTGTTTTTT
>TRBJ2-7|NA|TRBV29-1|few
CSVAEQNYEQYF
TGCAGCGTTGCCGAGCAGAACTACGAGCAGTACTTC
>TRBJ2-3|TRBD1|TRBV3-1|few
CASSPRTGDTDTQYF
TGTGCCAGCAGCCCCCGGACAGGGGACACAGATACGCAGTATTTT
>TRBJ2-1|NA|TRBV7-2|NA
CASSPVAQEQFF
TGTGCCAGCAGCCCGGTGGCTCAGGAGCAGTTCTTC
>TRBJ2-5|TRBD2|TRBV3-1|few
CASSQEIVWGGGDEQYF
TGTGCCAGCAGCCAAGAGATAGTTTGGGGGGGTGGGGATGAGCAGTACTTC
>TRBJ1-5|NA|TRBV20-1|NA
CSAPTRRASLNQPQHF
TGCAGTGCCCCTACAAGGAGGGCCTCCCTCAATCAGCCCCAGCATTTT
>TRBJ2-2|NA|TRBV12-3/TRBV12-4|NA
CASVGNGNTGELFF
TGTGCCAGCGTAGGGAACGGGAACACCGGGGAGCTGTTTTTT
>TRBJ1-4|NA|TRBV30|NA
CAWRRTVPRAGPNEKLFF
TGTGCCTGGAGGAGAACAGTCCCCCGCGCAGGGCCTAATGAAAAACTGTTTTTT
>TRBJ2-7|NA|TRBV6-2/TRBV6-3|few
CASSGGNEQYF
TGTGCCAGCAGCGGGGGAAACGAGCAGTACTTC
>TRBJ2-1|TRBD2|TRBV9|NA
CASTGTSGYNEQFF
TGTGCCAGTACCGGGACTAGCGGCTACAATGAGCAGTTCTTC
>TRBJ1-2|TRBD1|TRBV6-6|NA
CASRLTGGYGYTF
TGTGCCAGCAGATTAACAGGGGGCTATGGCTACACCTTC
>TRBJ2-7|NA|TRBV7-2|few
CASSRRQGATYEQYF
TGTGCCAGCAGCCGTAGGCAAGGCGCGACCTACGAGCAGTACTTC
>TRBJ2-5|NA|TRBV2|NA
CASAPRRELGETQYF
TGTGCCAGCGCACCGCGCAGGGAGTTGGGGGAGACCCAGTACTTC
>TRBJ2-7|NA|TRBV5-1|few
CASSLAYRTYEQYF
TGCGCCAGCAGCTTGGCCTACAGAACGTACGAGCAGTACTTC
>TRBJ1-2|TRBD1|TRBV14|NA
CASSQGGQEIYGYTF
TGTGCCAGCAGCCAAGGGGGACAGGAAATCTATGGCTACACCTTC
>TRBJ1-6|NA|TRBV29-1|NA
CSVASSYNSPLHF
TGCAGCGTTGCGAGCTCCTATAATTCACCCCTCCACTTT
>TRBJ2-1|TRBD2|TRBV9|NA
CASSTRVLAGMEEQFF
TGTGCCAGCAGCACCAGAGTGCTAGCGGGAATGGAAGAGCAGTTCTTC
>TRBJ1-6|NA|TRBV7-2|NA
CASSGGGGLHF
TGTGCCAGCAGCGGGGGCGGAGGGCTCCACTTT
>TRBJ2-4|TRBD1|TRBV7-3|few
CASSDRGKNIQYF
TGTGCCAGCAGCGACAGGGGTAAAAACATTCAGTACTTC
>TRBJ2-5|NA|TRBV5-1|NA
CASSSGQSPETQYF
TGCGCCAGCAGCTCCGGACAGAGTCCGGAGACCCAGTACTTC
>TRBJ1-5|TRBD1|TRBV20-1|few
CSARELGQGTGQPQHF
TGCAGTGCTAGAGAACTGGGACAGGGGACTGGTCAGCCCCAGCATTTT
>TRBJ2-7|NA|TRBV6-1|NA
CASSRTLTADNEQYF
TGTGCCAGCAGTCGAACTCTTACAGCAGACAATGAGCAGTACTTC
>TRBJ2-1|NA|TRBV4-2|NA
CASSQDLARDEQFF
TGTGCCAGCAGCCAAGATCTAGCGAGGGATGAGCAGTTCTTC
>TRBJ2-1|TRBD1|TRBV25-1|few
CASSELSPGTGGYSEQFF
TGTGCCAGCAGTGAATTAAGTCCGGGGACAGGGGGTTACAGTGAGCAGTTCTTC
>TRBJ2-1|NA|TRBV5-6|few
CASSYTREQFF
TGTGCCAGCAGCTATACTAGGGAGCAGTTCTTC
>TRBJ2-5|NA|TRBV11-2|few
CASSWREETQYF
TGTGCCAGCAGCTGGAGAGAAGAGACCCAGTACTTC
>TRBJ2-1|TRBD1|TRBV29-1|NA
CSVGGGTGDYNEQFF
TGCAGCGTTGGGGGCGGGACAGGGGATTACAATGAGCAGTTCTTC
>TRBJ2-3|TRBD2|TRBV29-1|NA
CSVVGETSGTDTQYF
TGCAGCGTTGTCGGGGAGACTAGCGGCACAGATACGCAGTATTTT
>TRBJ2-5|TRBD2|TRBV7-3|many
CASSMGLAGGPSTETQYF
TGTGCCAGCAGCATGGGACTAGCGGGAGGGCCCTCAACGGAGACCCAGTACTTC
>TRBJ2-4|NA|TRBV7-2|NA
CASSLDRVTKNIQYF
TGTGCCAGCAGCTTAGACAGGGTAACCAAAAACATTCAGTACTTC
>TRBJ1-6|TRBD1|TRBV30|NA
CAWRRTLQGANSPLHF
TGTGCCTGGAGACGAACCCTACAGGGGGCTAATTCACCCCTCCACTTT
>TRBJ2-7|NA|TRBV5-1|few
CASSLDDAADYEQYF
TGCGCCAGCAGCTTAGATGACGCAGCTGACTACGAGCAGTACTTC
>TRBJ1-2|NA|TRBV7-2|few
CASSLAGTTNYGYTF
TGTGCCAGCAGCTTAGCTGGGACAACTAACTATGGCTACACCTTC
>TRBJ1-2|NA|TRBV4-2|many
CASSPGTEFNYGYTF
TGTGCCAGCAGCCCGGGTACAGAGTTTAACTATGGCTACACCTTC
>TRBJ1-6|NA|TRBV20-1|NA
CSARDGGRASPLHF
TGCAGTGCTAGAGATGGGGGGAGGGCTTCACCCCTCCACTTT
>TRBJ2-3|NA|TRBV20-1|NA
CSARYLGTTDTQYF
TGCAGTGCTAGGTACCTGGGGACCACAGATACGCAGTATTTT
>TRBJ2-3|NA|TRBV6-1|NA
CASSSTRGRYTDTQYF
TGTGCCAGCTCCTCTACAAGGGGGAGATACACAGATACGCAGTATTTT
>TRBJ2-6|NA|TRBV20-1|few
CSALGISGANVLTF
TGCAGTGCTTTAGGGATCTCTGGGGCCAACGTCCTGACTTTC
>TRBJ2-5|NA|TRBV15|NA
CATSVGVGTGQETQYF
TGTGCCACCAGCGTTGGGGTTGGCACAGGACAAGAGACCCAGTACTTC
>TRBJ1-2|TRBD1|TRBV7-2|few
CASSLVQWDREGGTF
TGTGCCAGCAGCTTAGTGCAGTGGGACAGGGAAGGAGGCACCTTC
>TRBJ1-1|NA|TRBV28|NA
CASSLWFQTESKMNTEAFF
TGTGCCAGCAGTTTATGGTTTCAGACAGAGAGTAAGATGAACACTGAAGCTTTCTTT